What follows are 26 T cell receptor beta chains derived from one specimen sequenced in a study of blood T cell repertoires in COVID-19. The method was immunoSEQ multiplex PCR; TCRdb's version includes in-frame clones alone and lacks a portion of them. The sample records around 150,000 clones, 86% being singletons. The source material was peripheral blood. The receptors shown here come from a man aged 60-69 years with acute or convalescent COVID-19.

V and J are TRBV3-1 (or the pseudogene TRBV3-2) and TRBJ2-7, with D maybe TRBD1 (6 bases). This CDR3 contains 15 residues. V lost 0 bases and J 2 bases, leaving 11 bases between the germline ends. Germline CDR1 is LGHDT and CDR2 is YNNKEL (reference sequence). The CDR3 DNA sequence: TGTGCCAGCAGCCAAGACCTAGGACAGACCTACGAGCAGTACTTC. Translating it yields CASSQDLGQTYEQYF.

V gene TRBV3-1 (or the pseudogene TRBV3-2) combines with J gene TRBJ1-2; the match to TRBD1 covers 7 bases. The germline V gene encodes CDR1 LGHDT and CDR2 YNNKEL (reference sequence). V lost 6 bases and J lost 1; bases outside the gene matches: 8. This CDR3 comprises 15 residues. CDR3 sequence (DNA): TGTGCCAGCAGAAACAGGGGCCAGTATAACTATGGCTACACCTTC. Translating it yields CASRNRGQYNYGYTF.

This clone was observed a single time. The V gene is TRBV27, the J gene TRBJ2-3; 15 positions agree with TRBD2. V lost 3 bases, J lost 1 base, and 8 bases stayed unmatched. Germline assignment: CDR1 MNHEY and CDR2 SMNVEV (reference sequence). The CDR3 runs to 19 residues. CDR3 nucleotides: TGTGCCAGCAGTTTTCGGCGGACTAGCGGGAGGGAGGGCACAGATACGCAGTATTTT. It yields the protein CASSFRRTSGREGTDTQYF.

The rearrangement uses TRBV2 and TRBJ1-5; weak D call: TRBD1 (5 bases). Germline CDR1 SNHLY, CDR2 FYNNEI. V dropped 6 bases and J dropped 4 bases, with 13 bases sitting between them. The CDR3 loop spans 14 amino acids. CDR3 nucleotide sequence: TGTGCCAGCAGCCAGGGAGGGGCTAATCAGCCCCAGCATTTT. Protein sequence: CASSQGGANQPQHF.

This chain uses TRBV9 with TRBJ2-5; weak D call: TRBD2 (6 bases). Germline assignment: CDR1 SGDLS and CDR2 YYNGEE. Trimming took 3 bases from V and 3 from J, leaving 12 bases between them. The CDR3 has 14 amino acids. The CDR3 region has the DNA TGTGCCAGCAGCGCCTTCGGCGGGGAAGAGACCCAGTACTTC. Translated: CASSAFGGEETQYF.

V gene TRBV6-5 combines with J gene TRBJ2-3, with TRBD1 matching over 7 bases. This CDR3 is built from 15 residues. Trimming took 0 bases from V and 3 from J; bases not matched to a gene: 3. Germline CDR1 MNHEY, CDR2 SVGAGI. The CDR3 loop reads CASSYSGQRTDTQYF. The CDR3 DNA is TGTGCCAGCAGTTACTCGGGACAGAGGACAGATACGCAGTATTTT.

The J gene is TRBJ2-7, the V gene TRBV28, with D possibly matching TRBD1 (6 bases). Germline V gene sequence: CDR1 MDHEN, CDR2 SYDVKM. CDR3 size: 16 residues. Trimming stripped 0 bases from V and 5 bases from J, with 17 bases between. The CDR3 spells CASSLWSGRGSDEQYF. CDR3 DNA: TGTGCCAGCAGTTTATGGAGCGGCAGGGGTTCGGACGAGCAGTACTTC.

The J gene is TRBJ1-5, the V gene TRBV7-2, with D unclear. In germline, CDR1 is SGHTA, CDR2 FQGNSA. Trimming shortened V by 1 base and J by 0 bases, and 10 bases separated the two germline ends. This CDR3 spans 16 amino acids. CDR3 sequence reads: CASSLGAPYSNQPQHF. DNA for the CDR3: TGTGCCAGCAGCTTAGGAGCACCTTATAGCAATCAGCCCCAGCATTTT. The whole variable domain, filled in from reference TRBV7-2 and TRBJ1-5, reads GAGVSQSPSNKVTEKGKDVELRCDPISGHTALYWYRQSLGQGLEFLIYFQGNSAPDKSGLPSDRFSAERTGGSVSTLTIQRTQQEDSAVYLCASSLGAPYSNQPQHFGDGTRLSIL.

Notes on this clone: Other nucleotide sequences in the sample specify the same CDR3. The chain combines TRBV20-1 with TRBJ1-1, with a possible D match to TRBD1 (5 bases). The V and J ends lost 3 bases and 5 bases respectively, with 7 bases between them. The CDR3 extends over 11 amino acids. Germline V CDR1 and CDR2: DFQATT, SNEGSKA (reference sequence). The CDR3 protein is CSARGGTEAFF. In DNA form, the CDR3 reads TGCAGTGCTAGGGGGGGAACTGAAGCTTTCTTT.

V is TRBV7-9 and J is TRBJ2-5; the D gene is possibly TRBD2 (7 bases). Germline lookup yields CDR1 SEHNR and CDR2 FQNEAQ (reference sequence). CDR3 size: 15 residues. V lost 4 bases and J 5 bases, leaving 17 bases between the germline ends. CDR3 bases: TGTGCCAGCAGCTCAGGGGACGGGAGGATGGAGACCCAGTACTTC. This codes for CASSSGDGRMETQYF.

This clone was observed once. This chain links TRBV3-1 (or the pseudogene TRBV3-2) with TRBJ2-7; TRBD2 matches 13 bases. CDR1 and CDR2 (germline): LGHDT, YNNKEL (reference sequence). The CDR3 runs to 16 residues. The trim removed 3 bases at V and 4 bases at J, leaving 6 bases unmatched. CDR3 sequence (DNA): TGTGCCAGCAGCCACCGAGGACTAGCGGGAGTGTACGAGCAGTACTTC. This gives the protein CASSHRGLAGVYEQYF.

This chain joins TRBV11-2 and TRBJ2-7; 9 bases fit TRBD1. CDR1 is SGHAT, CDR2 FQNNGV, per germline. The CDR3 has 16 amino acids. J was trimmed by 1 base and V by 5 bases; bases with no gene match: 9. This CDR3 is CASSDRGQGRSYEQYF. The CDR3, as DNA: TGTGCCAGCAGCGACCGAGGACAGGGGAGATCCTACGAGCAGTACTTC.

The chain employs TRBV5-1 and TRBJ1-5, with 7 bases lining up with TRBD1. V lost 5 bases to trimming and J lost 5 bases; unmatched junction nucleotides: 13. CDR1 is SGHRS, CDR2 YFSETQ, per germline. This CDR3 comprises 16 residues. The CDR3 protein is CASRRGHEGRDQPQHF. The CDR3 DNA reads TGCGCCAGCAGGAGGGGGCACGAAGGACGGGATCAGCCCCAGCATTTT.

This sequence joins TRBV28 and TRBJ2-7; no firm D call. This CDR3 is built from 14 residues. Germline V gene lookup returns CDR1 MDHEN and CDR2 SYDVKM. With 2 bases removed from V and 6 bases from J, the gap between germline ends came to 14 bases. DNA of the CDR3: TGTGCCAGCAGTTTACGGTACCCCTTGTCCGAGCAGTACTTC. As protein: CASSLRYPLSEQYF.

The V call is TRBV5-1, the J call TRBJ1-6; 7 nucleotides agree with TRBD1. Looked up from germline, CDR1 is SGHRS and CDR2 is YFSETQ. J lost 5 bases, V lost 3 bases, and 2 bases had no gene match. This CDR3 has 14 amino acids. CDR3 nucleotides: TGCGCCAGCAGCTCTGGGACAGATAATTCACCCCTCCACTTT. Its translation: CASSSGTDNSPLHF.

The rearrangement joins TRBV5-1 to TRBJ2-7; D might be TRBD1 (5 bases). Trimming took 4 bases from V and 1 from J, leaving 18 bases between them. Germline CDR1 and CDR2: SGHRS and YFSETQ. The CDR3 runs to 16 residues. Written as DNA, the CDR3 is TGCGCCAGCAGCCCTGGTTGGGGCACCGAGTCCTACGAGCAGTACTTC. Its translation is CASSPGWGTESYEQYF.

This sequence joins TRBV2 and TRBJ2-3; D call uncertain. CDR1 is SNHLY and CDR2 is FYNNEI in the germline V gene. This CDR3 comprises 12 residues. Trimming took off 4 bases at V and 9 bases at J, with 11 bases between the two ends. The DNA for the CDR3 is TGTGCCAGCAGTGCTGGCAGAACAACGCAGTATTTT. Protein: CASSAGRTTQYF. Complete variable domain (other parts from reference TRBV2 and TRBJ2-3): EPEVTQTPSHQVTQMGQEVILRCVPISNHLYFYWYRQILGQKVEFLVSFYNNEISEKSEIFDDQFSVERPDGSNFTLKIRSTKLEDSAMYFCASSAGRTTQYFGPGTRLTVL.

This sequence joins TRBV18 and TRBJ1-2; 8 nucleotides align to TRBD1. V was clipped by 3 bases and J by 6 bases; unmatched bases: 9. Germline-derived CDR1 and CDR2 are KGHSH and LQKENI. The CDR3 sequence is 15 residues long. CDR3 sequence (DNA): TGTGCCAGCTCACCTACCGGACAGGGTAGGGATGGCTACACCTTC. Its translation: CASSPTGQGRDGYTF.

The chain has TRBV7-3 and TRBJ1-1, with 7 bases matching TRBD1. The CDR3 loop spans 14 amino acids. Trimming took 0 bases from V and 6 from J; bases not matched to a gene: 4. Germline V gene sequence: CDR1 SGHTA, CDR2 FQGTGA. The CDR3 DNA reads TGTGCCAGCAGCTTAACAGGGGGCATCGCTGAAGCTTTCTTT. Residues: CASSLTGGIAEAFF.

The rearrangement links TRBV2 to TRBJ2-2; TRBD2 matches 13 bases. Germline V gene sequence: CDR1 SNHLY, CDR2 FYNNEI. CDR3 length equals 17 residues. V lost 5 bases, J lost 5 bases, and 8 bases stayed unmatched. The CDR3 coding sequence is TGTGCCAGCAGTTCTCCGGGACTAGCGGGACGGACCGGGGAGCTGTTTTTT. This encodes CASSSPGLAGRTGELFF.

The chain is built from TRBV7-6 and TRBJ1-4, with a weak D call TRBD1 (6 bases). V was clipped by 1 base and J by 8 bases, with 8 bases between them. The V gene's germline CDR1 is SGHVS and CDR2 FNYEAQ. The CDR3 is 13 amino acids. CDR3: CASSLDRAEKLFF. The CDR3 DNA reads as TGTGCCAGCAGCTTAGACAGGGCGGAAAAACTGTTTTTT.

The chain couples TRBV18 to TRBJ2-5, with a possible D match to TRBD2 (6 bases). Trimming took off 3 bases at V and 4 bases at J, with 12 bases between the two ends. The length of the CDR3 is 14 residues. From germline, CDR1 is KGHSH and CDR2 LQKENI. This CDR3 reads CASSPSASAETQYF. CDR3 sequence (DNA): TGTGCCAGCTCACCGTCGGCTAGCGCAGAGACCCAGTACTTC.

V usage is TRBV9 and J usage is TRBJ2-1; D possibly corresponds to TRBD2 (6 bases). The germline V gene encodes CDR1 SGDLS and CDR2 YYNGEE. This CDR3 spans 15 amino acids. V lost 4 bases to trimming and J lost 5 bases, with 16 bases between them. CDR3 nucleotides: TGTGCCAGCAGCCCCGACTCGGGAGTCCACAATGAGCAGTTCTTC. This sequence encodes CASSPDSGVHNEQFF. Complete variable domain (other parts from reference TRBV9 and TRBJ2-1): DSGVTQTPKHLITATGQRVTLRCSPRSGDLSVYWYQQSLDQGLQFLIQYYNGEERAKGNILERFSAQQFPDLHSELNLSSLELGDSALYFCASSPDSGVHNEQFFGPGTRLTVL.

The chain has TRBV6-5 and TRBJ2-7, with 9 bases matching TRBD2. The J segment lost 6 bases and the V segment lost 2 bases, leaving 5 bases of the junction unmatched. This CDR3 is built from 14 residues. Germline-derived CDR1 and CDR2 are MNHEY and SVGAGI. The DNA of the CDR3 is TGTGCCAGCAGTTACGTAGCGGGAGTAGGCGAGCAGTACTTC. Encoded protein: CASSYVAGVGEQYF.

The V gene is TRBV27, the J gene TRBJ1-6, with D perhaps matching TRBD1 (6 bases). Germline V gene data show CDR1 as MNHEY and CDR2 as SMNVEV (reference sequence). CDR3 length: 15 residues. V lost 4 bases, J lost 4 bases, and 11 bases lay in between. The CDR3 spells CASSWGQAYNSPLHF. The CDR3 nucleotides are TGTGCCAGCAGTTGGGGGCAGGCATATAATTCACCCCTCCACTTT.

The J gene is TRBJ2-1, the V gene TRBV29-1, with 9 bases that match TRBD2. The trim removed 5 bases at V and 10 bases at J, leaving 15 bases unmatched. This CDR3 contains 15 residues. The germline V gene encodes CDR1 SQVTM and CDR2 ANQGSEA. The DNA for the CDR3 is TGCAGCGTTACCCCTCAGCGCGGGAGGGCCATCGAGCAGTTCTTC. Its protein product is CSVTPQRGRAIEQFF.